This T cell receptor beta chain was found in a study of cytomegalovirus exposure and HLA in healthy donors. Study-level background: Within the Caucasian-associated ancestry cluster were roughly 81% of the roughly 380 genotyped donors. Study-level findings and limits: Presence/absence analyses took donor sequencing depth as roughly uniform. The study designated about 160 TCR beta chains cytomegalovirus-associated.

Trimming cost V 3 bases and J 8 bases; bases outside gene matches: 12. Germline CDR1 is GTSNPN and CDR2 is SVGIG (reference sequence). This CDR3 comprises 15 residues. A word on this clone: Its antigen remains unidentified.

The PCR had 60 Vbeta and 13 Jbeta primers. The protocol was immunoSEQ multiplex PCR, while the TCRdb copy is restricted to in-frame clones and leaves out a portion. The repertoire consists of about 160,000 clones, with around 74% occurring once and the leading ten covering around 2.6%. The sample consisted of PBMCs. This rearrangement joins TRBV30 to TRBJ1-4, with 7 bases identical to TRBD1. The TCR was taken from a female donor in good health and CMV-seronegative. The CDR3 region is CAWRSPDRESEKLFF. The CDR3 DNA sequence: TGTGCCTGGAGAAGCCCCGACAGGGAAAGCGAAAAACTGTTTTTT.